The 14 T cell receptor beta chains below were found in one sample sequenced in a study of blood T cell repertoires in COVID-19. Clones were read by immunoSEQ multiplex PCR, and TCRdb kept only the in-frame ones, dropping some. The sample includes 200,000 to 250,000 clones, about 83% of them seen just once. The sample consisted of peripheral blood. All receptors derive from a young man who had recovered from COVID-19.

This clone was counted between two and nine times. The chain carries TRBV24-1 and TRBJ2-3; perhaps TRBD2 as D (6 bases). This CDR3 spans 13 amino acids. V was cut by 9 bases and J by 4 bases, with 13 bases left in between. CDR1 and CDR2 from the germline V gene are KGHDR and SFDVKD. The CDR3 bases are TGTGCCACCGCCATTCGGGGGTCAGATACGCAGTATTTT. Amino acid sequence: CATAIRGSDTQYF.

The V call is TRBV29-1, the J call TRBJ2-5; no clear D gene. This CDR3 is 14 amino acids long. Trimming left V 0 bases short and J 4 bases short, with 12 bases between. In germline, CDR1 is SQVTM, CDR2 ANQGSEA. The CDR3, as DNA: TGCAGCGTTGAAGATATACGCCGGAGAGAGACCCAGTACTTC. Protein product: CSVEDIRRRETQYF.

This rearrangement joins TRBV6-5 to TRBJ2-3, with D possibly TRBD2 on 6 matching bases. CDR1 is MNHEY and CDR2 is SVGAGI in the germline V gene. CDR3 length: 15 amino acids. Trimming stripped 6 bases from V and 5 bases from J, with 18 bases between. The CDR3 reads CASRTALADLDTQYF. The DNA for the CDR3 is TGTGCCAGCAGGACCGCTTTAGCGGACCTAGATACGCAGTATTTT.

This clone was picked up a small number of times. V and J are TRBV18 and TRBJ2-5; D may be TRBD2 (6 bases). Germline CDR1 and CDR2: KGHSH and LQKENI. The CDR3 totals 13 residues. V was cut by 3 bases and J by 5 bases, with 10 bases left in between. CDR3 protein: CASSPRDSETQYF. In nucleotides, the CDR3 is TGTGCCAGCTCACCCAGGGACTCCGAGACCCAGTACTTC.

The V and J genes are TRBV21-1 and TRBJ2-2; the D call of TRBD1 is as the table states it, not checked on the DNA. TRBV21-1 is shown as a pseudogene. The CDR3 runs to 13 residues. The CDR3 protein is CAGGRGNTGELFF. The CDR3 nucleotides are TGTGCAGGGGGCCGGGGTAACACCGGGGAGCTGTTTTTT.

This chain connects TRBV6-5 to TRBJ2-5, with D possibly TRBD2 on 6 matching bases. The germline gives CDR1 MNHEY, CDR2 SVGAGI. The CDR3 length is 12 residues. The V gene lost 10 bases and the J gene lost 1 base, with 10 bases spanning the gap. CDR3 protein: CATGDPQETQYF. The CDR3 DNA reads TGTGCCACGGGGGACCCCCAAGAGACCCAGTACTTC.

In DNA, the CDR3 is TGTGCCAGCAGTCCCGGGACAGATTCCATGAACACTGAAGCTTTCTTT. This encodes CASSPGTDSMNTEAFF. The chain recombines TRBV28 with TRBJ1-1; 7 bases match TRBD1. In germline, CDR1 is MDHEN, CDR2 SYDVKM. V lost 5 bases, J lost 0 bases, and 9 bases stayed unmatched. The CDR3 has 16 residues.

The CDR3 nucleotides are TGTGCCAGCAGCCTACCCCAGGATCAGCCCCAGCATTTT. This gives the protein CASSLPQDQPQHF. The chain joins TRBV6-1 to TRBJ1-5; D is undetermined. Per the germline V gene, CDR1 is MNHNS and CDR2 is SASEGT. Trimming stripped 6 bases from V and 5 bases from J, with 11 bases between. The CDR3 has 13 amino acids.

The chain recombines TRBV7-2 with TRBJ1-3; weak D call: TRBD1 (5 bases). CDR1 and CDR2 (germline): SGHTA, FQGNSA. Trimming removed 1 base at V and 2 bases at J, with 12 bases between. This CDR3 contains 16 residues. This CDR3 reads CASSLGPRGAGNTIYF. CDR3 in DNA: TGTGCCAGCAGCTTAGGCCCGCGGGGGGCTGGAAACACCATATATTTT.

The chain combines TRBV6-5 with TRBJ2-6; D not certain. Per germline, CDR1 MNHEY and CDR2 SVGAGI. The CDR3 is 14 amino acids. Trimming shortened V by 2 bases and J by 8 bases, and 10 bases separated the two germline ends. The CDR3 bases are TGTGCCAGCAGTTACCGCAGTCCCTCCAACGTCCTGACTTTC. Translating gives CASSYRSPSNVLTF.

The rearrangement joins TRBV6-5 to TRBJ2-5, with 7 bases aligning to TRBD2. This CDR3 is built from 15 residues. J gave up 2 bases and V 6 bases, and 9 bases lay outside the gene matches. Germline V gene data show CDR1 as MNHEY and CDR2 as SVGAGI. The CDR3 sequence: CASRGLGGGQETQYF. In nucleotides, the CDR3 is TGTGCCAGCAGAGGTTTGGGCGGGGGTCAAGAGACCCAGTACTTC.

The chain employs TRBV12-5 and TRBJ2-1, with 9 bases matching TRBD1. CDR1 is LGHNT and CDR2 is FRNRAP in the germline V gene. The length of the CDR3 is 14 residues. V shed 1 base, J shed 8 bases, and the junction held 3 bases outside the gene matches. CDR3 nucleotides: TGTGCTAGTGGTTTGGGGGGACAGGGTTATGAGCAGTTCTTC. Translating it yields CASGLGGQGYEQFF. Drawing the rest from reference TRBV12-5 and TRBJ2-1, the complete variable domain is DARVTQTPRHKVTEMGQEVTMRCQPILGHNTVFWYRQTMMQGLELLAYFRNRAPLDDSGMPKDRFSAEMPDATLATLKIQPSEPRDSAVYFCASGLGGQGYEQFFGPGTRLTVL.

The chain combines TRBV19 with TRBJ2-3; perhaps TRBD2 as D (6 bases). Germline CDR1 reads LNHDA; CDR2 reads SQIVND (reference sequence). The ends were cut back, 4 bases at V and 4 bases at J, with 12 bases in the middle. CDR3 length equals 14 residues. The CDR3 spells CASSSAGTPDTQYF. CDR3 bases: TGTGCCAGTAGTAGCGCGGGAACACCAGATACGCAGTATTTT.

The CDR3 loop reads CASSLGREPGAFF. The CDR3 DNA reads TGTGCCAGCAGCTTGGGGAGGGAGCCTGGAGCTTTCTTT. The genes are TRBV5-5 and TRBJ1-1; D not resolved. This CDR3 is 13 amino acids long. V was clipped by 0 bases and J by 10 bases, with 13 bases between them. Germline V lookup: CDR1 SGHKS, CDR2 YYEKEE (reference sequence).